This TCR beta chain was identified during a study of T cell responses to AZD1222 COVID-19 vaccine. The protocol was immunoSEQ multiplex PCR, while the TCRdb copy is restricted to in-frame clones and leaves out a portion. The data hold roughly 67,000 clones, with roughly 90% observed a single time. Deletions cut 2 bases from V and 0 bases from J, with 9 bases between. Germline CDR1 SGHTA, CDR2 FQGNSA. The CDR3 length is 15 residues. This sequence was found in an adult in good health. The gene calls are TRBV7-2 and TRBJ2-3; D is undetermined. The source was peripheral blood, collected on day 0 of AZD1222 vaccination. Written as DNA, the CDR3 is TGTGCCAGCAGCTTAAGGACCCCGAGCACAGATACGCAGTATTTT. It specifies CASSLRTPSTDTQYF.